These 24 T cell receptor beta chains came from one sample sequenced in a study of CXCR3-negative and CXCR3-positive naive CD8 T cells. The study's findings and limits: Researchers report that CXCR3-positive naive cells carry more hydrophobic TRB CDR3s than CXCR3-negative naive cells.

5' RACE that incorporated UMI labels was used to prepare the TRB cDNA libraries. TCRdb reprocessed the 5' RACE reads; each CDR3 protein has one entry and no DNA is given. In all, the sample yields 7,000 or so distinct CDR3 sequences. No antigen is known for these receptors. Sequencing was done on a sample of naive CXCR3+ CD8+ T cells from blood. Noted subset: CD45RO-CCR7+CD27+CD95- naive CD8+ T cells expressing CXCR3 (TNR3+). The receptors come from a human donor in good health. Some clones in this sample may be carry-over from other donors' samples.

This chain links TRBV2 with TRBJ2-1. Germline CDR1 is SNHLY and CDR2 is FYNNEI. The CDR3 contains 13 residues. The CDR3 reads CASIAVPDWILFF.

V gene TRBV5-1 combines with J gene TRBJ2-7; TCRdb's D gene call, TRBD1, goes unchecked for lack of DNA. The CDR3 contains 14 residues. Germline V gene lookup returns CDR1 SGHRS and CDR2 YFSETQ. CDR3 sequence: CASSLDRDTYEQYF.

V and J are TRBV11-3 and TRBJ2-5; the D call of TRBD1 rests on TCRdb alone, since no DNA is present to check it. The CDR3 runs to 14 residues. CDR1 SGHNT and CDR2 YENEEA come from the germline V gene. CDR3 amino acids: CASRHRDHQETQYF.

This clonotype is labeled medium-sized based on frequency. The chain couples TRBV29-1 to TRBJ2-1; TCRdb calls TRBD2, which cannot be checked without DNA. CDR1 and CDR2 (germline): SQVTM, ANQGSEA. The CDR3 loop spans 13 amino acids. CDR3 loop: CSAGLPNENEQFF.

The J gene is TRBJ2-2, the V gene TRBV18. This CDR3 region has 15 residues. In germline, CDR1 is KGHSH, CDR2 LQKENI. This chain's CDR3 is CASSPPDTYTGELFF.

The chain recombines TRBV29-1 with TRBJ2-2; without DNA, the TCRdb call of TRBD1 cannot be checked. CDR1 SQVTM and CDR2 ANQGSEA come from the germline V gene. The CDR3 totals 13 residues. The CDR3 region is CSVGQGWPGELFF.

Frequency places this clonotype as medium-sized. This chain joins TRBV20-1 and TRBJ2-3; TCRdb gives TRBD2 as the D gene, but with no DNA this cannot be confirmed. The CDR3 extends over 15 amino acids. Germline CDR1 reads DFQATT; CDR2 reads SNEGSKA (reference sequence). This chain's CDR3 is CSASTAGASTDTQYF.

This chain connects TRBV19 to TRBJ2-1; lacking DNA, the TRBD2 call made by TCRdb goes unchecked. This CDR3 comprises 17 residues. CDR1 is LNHDA, CDR2 SQIVND, per germline (reference sequence). CDR3 amino acids: CASSIGLEREADNEQFF.

V gene TRBV10-2 combines with J gene TRBJ2-5. CDR1 WSHSY and CDR2 SAAADI come from the germline V gene. The length of the CDR3 is 13 residues. CDR3: CASSFTGPETQYF.

The chain couples TRBV13 to TRBJ2-5; TCRdb reports TRBD1, a call that lacks DNA to check it against. CDR1 PRHDT and CDR2 FYEKMQ come from the germline V gene (reference sequence). The CDR3 covers 16 residues. CDR3 residues: CASSLQRSGGKETQYF.

This clonotype is identified as medium-sized (0.01 to 0.1%) from frequency. The chain employs TRBV29-1 and TRBJ2-5; TCRdb picks TRBD1, but there is no DNA to check that call. The CDR3 spans 13 residues. Germline CDR1 is SQVTM and CDR2 is ANQGSEA. CDR3 sequence reads: CSVQQGILETQYF.

The chain employs TRBV6-5 and TRBJ2-1; without DNA, the TCRdb call of TRBD1 cannot be checked. Germline CDR1 and CDR2: MNHEY and SVGAGI. This CDR3 contains 15 residues. The CDR3 loop is CASRSTSWGGYEQFF.

The rearrangement links TRBV7-8 to TRBJ2-5; without DNA, the TCRdb call of TRBD1 cannot be checked. The CDR3 spans 15 residues. Germline CDR1 is SGHVS and CDR2 is FQNEAQ. CDR3: CASRAEAAGRETQYF.

The chain recombines TRBV27 with TRBJ1-5; TCRdb gives TRBD1 as the D gene, but with no DNA this cannot be confirmed. Germline V gene sequence: CDR1 MNHEY, CDR2 SMNVEV (reference sequence). The CDR3 is 14 amino acids. The CDR3 region is CASSFAGRGQPQHF.

By frequency, this clonotype registers medium-sized (0.01 to 0.1%). CDR3 residues: CSAIPSSGPDTQYF. V usage is TRBV20-1 and J usage is TRBJ2-3; there is no DNA to check the TCRdb D call of TRBD2. CDR1 is DFQATT, CDR2 SNEGSKA, per germline (reference sequence). The CDR3 sequence is 14 residues long.

By frequency, this clonotype is medium-sized (0.01 to 0.1%). The chain has TRBV4-1 and TRBJ2-2; the D call of TRBD2 rests on TCRdb alone, since no DNA is present to check it. Germline values: CDR1 MGHRA, CDR2 YSYEKL. This CDR3 has 16 residues. CDR3 region: CASSQGLARDTGELFF.

This clonotype is classed as medium-sized by frequency. The chain links TRBV12-3 or TRBV12-4 to TRBJ2-5; the TCRdb call, TRBD2, lacks DNA for checking. The CDR3 loop spans 15 amino acids. This CDR3 reads CASSFIGGSGETQYF.

J is TRBJ2-1 and V is TRBV19. Germline V CDR1 and CDR2: LNHDA, SQIVND (reference sequence). The CDR3 consists of 13 residues. CDR3 protein: CASSISDYNEQFF.

CDR3 loop: CSVDGGEVNQPQHF. The chain combines TRBV29-1 with TRBJ1-5. The length of the CDR3 is 14 residues. In germline, CDR1 is SQVTM, CDR2 ANQGSEA.

This clonotype is labeled medium-sized based on frequency. The chain employs TRBV12-3 or TRBV12-4 and TRBJ2-5; without DNA, the TCRdb call of TRBD2 cannot be checked. The CDR3 contains 19 residues. The CDR3 loop is CASSFGGLAGKRDQETQYF.

This clonotype shows up as medium-sized by frequency. The chain carries TRBV29-1 and TRBJ1-1; TCRdb names TRBD1, which stays unverified in the absence of DNA. CDR3 length: 13 residues. Per germline, CDR1 SQVTM and CDR2 ANQGSEA. The chain's CDR3 is CSVRGLLNTEAFF. The variable domain in full, completed from reference TRBV29-1 and TRBJ1-1, reads SAVISQKPSRDICQRGTSLTIQCQVDSQVTMMFWYRQQPGQSLTLIATANQGSEATYESGFVIDKFPISRPNLTFSTLTVSNMSPEDSSIYLCSVRGLLNTEAFFGQGTRLTVV.

The V and J genes are TRBV6-5 and TRBJ2-7. Germline loops: CDR1 MNHEY, CDR2 SVGAGI. The CDR3 is 13 amino acids. The CDR3 spells CASSYGGSYEQYF.

The V and J genes are TRBV5-1 and TRBJ2-1. Germline loops: CDR1 SGHRS, CDR2 YFSETQ. The CDR3 runs 14 residues. CDR3 sequence: CASSSREGLYEQFF.

The chain links TRBV20-1 to TRBJ1-1. The CDR3 runs 13 residues. Per germline, CDR1 DFQATT and CDR2 SNEGSKA (reference sequence). The CDR3 region is CSASSLLRTEAFF.